The present entry profiles one TCR beta chain with its context. Its antigen is currently unknown. These data belong to a study of beta chain features in type 1 diabetes. General study results and limits: Shorter TCRB CDR3s, moderately but significantly so, were found in Type 1 diabetes patients in all four CD4+ subsets.

Of the isolated RNA, all was reverse transcribed, and so the sequenced material was expressed TCRB transcripts. The repertoire was sequenced with immunoSEQ multiplex PCR; TCRdb's copy has only in-frame clones and lacks some. The sample includes 300,000 to 400,000 clones, roughly 12% of them seen just once. The origin of this receptor is a woman aged 18-29 years with type 1 diabetes. Material for sequencing was naive CD4+ T cells from blood.

CDR3 bases: TGTGCCAGCAGTGCCGTCAGGGCCCACAAGCATGGCTACACCTTC. Its translation: CASSAVRAHKHGYTF. This chain uses TRBV6-6 with TRBJ1-2; tentatively, D is TRBD1 (5 bases). Germline values: CDR1 MNHNY, CDR2 SVGAGI (reference sequence). This CDR3 is 15 amino acids long. V lost 5 bases, J lost 6 bases, and 19 bases lay in between.